The next 29 T cell receptor beta chains were all read from a single sample in a study of CD8 T cells in ankylosing spondylitis (TCRdb year 2017). What the research found in general, with its limitations: A TCR beta motif made up of eight or nine highly homologous amino acid variants appeared to be characteristic of blood from ankylosing spondylitis patients.

These receptors have no identified antigens. Libraries were built with 5' RACE. Sequencing was performed on an Illumina HiSeq 2500. TCRdb cleaned the public reads at Q25 with fastp, built clones with MiXCR and kept in-frame beta chains. CDR3 protein sequences are deduplicated, and each keeps its most common genes and DNA. The sample profile shows over 400,000 distinct CDR3 sequences; 25% to 30% of them were found once. 0.89% of the sample lies in the top ten. Sequencing was performed on blood, either unsorted or a sorted T cell fraction (not recorded which). Source of these receptors: a male donor with ankylosing spondylitis.

The table lists this clonotype with a few counts. The chain recombines TRBV3-1 with TRBJ1-6; 9 nucleotides agree with TRBD1. V trimming: 5 bases; J trimming: 6 bases; junction bases outside the gene matches: 5. The CDR3 is 15 residues long. Germline V lookup: CDR1 LGHDT, CDR2 YNNKEL (reference sequence). Here the CDR3 reads CASSEAGQGNSPLHF. The CDR3 DNA is TGTGCCAGCAGCGAAGCGGGACAGGGTAATTCACCCCTCCACTTT.

In DNA, the CDR3 is TGTGCCAGCGGAAAGGCCGGGACAACCAGAGGCGAGCAGTACTTC. Translating gives CASGKAGTTRGEQYF. The J gene is TRBJ2-7, the V gene TRBV2; possibly TRBD1 for D (6 bases). The CDR3 has 15 residues. Germline CDR1 reads SNHLY; CDR2 reads FYNNEI. Trimming pared 8 bases from V and 6 bases from J, leaving 23 bases between.

The chain is built from TRBV6-2 or TRBV6-3 and TRBJ2-2; a possible D gene is TRBD2 (6 bases). Between the trimmed V and J ends, which lost 6 bases and 6 bases, there was a span of 17 bases. The CDR3 length is 15 residues. Germline CDR1 and CDR2: MNHEY and SVGEGT. The CDR3 is CASRPGSGGAGELFF. The CDR3 nucleotides are TGTGCCAGCAGACCCGGGAGTGGTGGTGCCGGGGAGCTGTTTTTT.

CDR3 amino acids: CASSPGEFGDTQYF. In DNA, the CDR3 is TGCGCCAGCAGCCCAGGGGAATTTGGGGATACGCAGTATTTT. The chain joins TRBV5-1 to TRBJ2-3, with D perhaps TRBD1 (6 bases). The CDR3 has 14 residues. Per the germline V gene, CDR1 is SGHRS and CDR2 is YFSETQ. The V end lost 4 bases, the J end lost 6 bases, and 15 bases lay between the germline ends.

V is TRBV7-2 and J is TRBJ2-3, with 10 bases identical to TRBD2. The CDR3 loop spans 14 amino acids. The V gene end was trimmed by 4 bases and the J gene end by 7 bases; junction bases not matched to a gene: 5. Germline loops: CDR1 SGHTA, CDR2 FQGNSA. This CDR3 reads CASSSGLAKNTQYF. The CDR3 DNA sequence: TGTGCCAGCAGCTCGGGACTAGCGAAGAATACGCAGTATTTT.

There are a few counts of this clonotype. The V and J genes are TRBV7-2 and TRBJ2-1; TRBD2 might be the D (7 bases). This CDR3 is 16 amino acids long. V was pared by 5 bases and J by 5 bases, with 19 bases between. The germline CDR1 and CDR2 sequences are SGHTA and FQGNSA. DNA of the CDR3: TGTGCCAGCAGCCCCTCGGGGGGCCCTTGGGACAATGAGCAGTTCTTC. Protein product: CASSPSGGPWDNEQFF.

The chain has TRBV29-1 and TRBJ1-1, with D possibly TRBD1 on 5 matching bases. V shed 5 bases and J shed 2 bases, with 9 bases lying between them. The length of the CDR3 is 12 residues. CDR1 and CDR2 (germline): SQVTM, ANQGSEA. Here the CDR3 reads CSVSQGNTEAFF. The CDR3, as DNA: TGCAGCGTTTCCCAGGGTAACACTGAAGCTTTCTTT.

The chain couples TRBV7-9 to TRBJ2-1; possibly TRBD1 for D (5 bases). From germline, CDR1 is SEHNR and CDR2 FQNEAQ (reference sequence). V lost 2 bases and J lost 4, with 12 bases in between. The CDR3 totals 15 residues. CDR3 amino acids: CASSLTRETYNEQFF. The CDR3 nucleotides are TGTGCCAGCAGCTTAACCAGGGAAACTTACAATGAGCAGTTCTTC.

The CDR3 bases are TGCGCCAGCAGCCAAAGGACTAGCGGGAGGGAAAACATTCAGTACTTC. It is translated as CASSQRTSGRENIQYF. The rearrangement links TRBV5-1 to TRBJ2-4, with 15 bases identical to TRBD2. With V trimmed by 4 bases and J by 5 bases, 4 bases remained unmatched. This CDR3 has 16 residues. Per germline, CDR1 SGHRS and CDR2 YFSETQ.

The chain links TRBV4-2 to TRBJ1-2; D uncertain. The CDR3 runs to 15 residues. V lost 0 bases and J lost 7, with 15 bases in between. CDR1 LGHNA and CDR2 YNFKEQ come from the germline V gene. The CDR3 nucleotides are TGTGCCAGCAGCCAAGATCCGCGGCAGCGAGGTGGCTACACCTTC. Translated: CASSQDPRQRGGYTF.

This clonotype has a handful of counts. The chain carries TRBV20-1 and TRBJ2-7, with D uncertain. The V gene's germline CDR1 is DFQATT and CDR2 SNEGSKA (reference sequence). The CDR3 is made up of 13 amino acids. Trimming pared 0 bases from V and 4 bases from J, leaving 10 bases between. The CDR3 sequence is CSARDPVRYEQYV. CDR3 coding DNA: TGCAGTGCTAGAGACCCCGTACGGTACGAGCAGTACGTC.

This clonotype was counted many times. V gene TRBV29-1 combines with J gene TRBJ2-6; D remains ambiguous. The germline CDR1 and CDR2 sequences are SQVTM and ANQGSEA. The V end lost 4 bases, the J end lost 0 bases, and 7 bases lay between the germline ends. The CDR3 totals 14 residues. CDR3 sequence: CSVGMSSGANVLTF. The CDR3 DNA reads TGCAGCGTTGGGATGAGCTCTGGGGCCAACGTCCTGACTTTC.

The table lists this clonotype with a few counts. The CDR3 is CAISDRQDSNQPQHF. Here the CDR3 DNA reads TGTGCCATCAGTGATCGACAGGATAGCAATCAGCCCCAGCATTTT. The chain is built from TRBV10-3 and TRBJ1-5; possible D gene TRBD1, 6 bases. Trimming shortened V by 3 bases and J by 0 bases, and 9 bases separated the two germline ends. Germline lookup yields CDR1 ENHRY and CDR2 SYGVKD. CDR3 length: 15 amino acids.

The chain employs TRBV30 and TRBJ2-3; D perhaps matches TRBD2 (5 bases). Germline loops: CDR1 GTSNPN, CDR2 SVGIG (reference sequence). Trimming took 5 bases from V and 4 from J, leaving 16 bases between them. CDR3 size: 14 residues. The CDR3, as DNA: TGTGCCTGGTACCCTATCGGGAAAGCAGATACGCAGTATTTT. Amino acid sequence: CAWYPIGKADTQYF.

The CDR3 sequence is CASSLRMSKGPLHF. In DNA form, the CDR3 reads TGTGCCAGCAGCCTCAGGATGTCGAAAGGTCCCCTCCACTTT. This chain uses TRBV3-1 with TRBJ1-6; D unclear. The CDR3 spans 14 residues. CDR1 is LGHDT and CDR2 is YNNKEL in the germline V gene (reference sequence). V was clipped by 4 bases and J by 13 bases, with 17 bases between them.

This clonotype was found a few times. V gene TRBV5-4 combines with J gene TRBJ2-1; 9 nucleotides match TRBD1. Germline values: CDR1 SGHNT, CDR2 YYREEE (reference sequence). J lost 1 base, V lost 6 bases, and 8 bases had no gene match. This CDR3 spans 16 amino acids. As DNA, the CDR3 is TGTGCCAGCACTACAGGGGGCGCTGGGTCCTACAATGAGCAGTTCTTC. This gives the protein CASTTGGAGSYNEQFF.

The chain carries TRBV27 and TRBJ2-3; weak D call: TRBD2 (5 bases). This CDR3 contains 13 residues. CDR1 MNHEY and CDR2 SMNVEV come from the germline V gene (reference sequence). V lost 1 base, J lost 6 bases, and 8 bases lay in between. The CDR3: CASSLYLADTQYF. In DNA form, the CDR3 reads TGTGCCAGCAGTTTATACCTAGCCGATACGCAGTATTTT.

The chain links TRBV20-1 to TRBJ2-1, with 10 bases matching TRBD2. With 7 bases clipped from V and 5 bases from J, the junction kept 5 bases outside the gene matches. Looked up from germline, CDR1 is DFQATT and CDR2 is SNEGSKA (reference sequence). This CDR3 is built from 13 residues. CDR3 in DNA: TGCAGTGGGGGACTAGCGATCGACAATGAGCAGTTCTTC. It translates to CSGGLAIDNEQFF.

On this clonotype: At one end the junction does not follow the germline gene, possibly because of a read error. The V call is TRBV24-1, the J call TRBJ2-6; no clear D gene. Germline lookup yields CDR1 KGHDR and CDR2 SFDVKD. CDR3 length equals 17 residues. This CDR3 reads CATSGASRSSRANVLTF. CDR3 DNA: TGTGCCACCAGTGGTGCCTCTCGCAGCTCTCGGGCCAACGTCCTGACTTTC.

The chain joins TRBV5-1 to TRBJ1-1, with 7 bases identical to TRBD1. This CDR3 has 16 amino acids. The junction had 10 bases not matched to a gene; V was cut back by 5 bases and J by 0 bases. Germline values: CDR1 SGHRS, CDR2 YFSETQ. This CDR3 is CASSRTTGSMNTEAFF. DNA for the CDR3: TGCGCCAGCAGTAGAACGACAGGGTCAATGAACACTGAAGCTTTCTTT.

The V and J genes are TRBV5-1 and TRBJ2-1, with D possibly being TRBD1 or TRBD2 (5 bases each). Trimming removed 7 bases at V and 7 bases at J, with 24 bases between. This CDR3 is 16 amino acids long. Germline V CDR1 and CDR2: SGHRS, YFSETQ. DNA of the CDR3: TGCGCCAGCGACTCGAACCCAGGGACCCCTGGGAATGAGCAGTTCTTC. Protein product: CASDSNPGTPGNEQFF.

This rearrangement joins TRBV15 to TRBJ1-5, with D possibly TRBD1 on 5 matching bases. Germline CDR1 is LNHNV and CDR2 is YYDKDF (reference sequence). This CDR3 comprises 13 residues. With 9 bases removed from V and 7 bases from J, the gap between germline ends came to 16 bases. CDR3 sequence (DNA): TGTGCCACAGCCTCGGGGGGTAGACAGCCCCAGCATTTT. This translates into CATASGGRQPQHF.

This clonotype was counted ten times or more. CDR3 sequence: CASLKTPSTGELFF. The CDR3 nucleotides are TGCGCCAGCCTAAAAACACCGAGCACCGGGGAGCTGTTTTTT. V is TRBV5-1 and J is TRBJ2-2, with D unclear. CDR1 is SGHRS and CDR2 is YFSETQ in the germline V gene. Trimming shortened V by 7 bases and J by 4 bases, and 14 bases separated the two germline ends. This CDR3 has 14 amino acids.

The genes are TRBV16 and TRBJ2-1, with TRBD2 matching over 12 bases. Germline V gene sequence: CDR1 KGHSY, CDR2 FQNENV. The V segment lost 2 bases and the J segment 7 bases; nucleotides outside the gene matches: 3. This CDR3 region has 15 residues. CDR3 protein: CASSQGTSGRNEQFF. CDR3 nucleotide sequence: TGTGCCAGCAGCCAAGGAACTAGCGGGAGGAATGAGCAGTTCTTC.

The rearrangement links TRBV20-1 to TRBJ2-1; D ambiguous. V was cut by 3 bases and J by 4 bases, with 10 bases left in between. The CDR3 runs 13 residues. Looked up from germline, CDR1 is DFQATT and CDR2 is SNEGSKA (reference sequence). The CDR3: CSASLDRYNEQFF. The DNA of the CDR3 is TGCAGTGCTAGCCTCGACCGGTACAATGAGCAGTTCTTC.

The rearrangement joins TRBV30 to TRBJ2-5; TRBD2 aligns across 8 bases. Germline loops: CDR1 GTSNPN, CDR2 SVGIG (reference sequence). The CDR3 spans 12 residues. J gave up 7 bases and V 1 base, and 2 bases lay outside the gene matches. The CDR3 here is CAWSALAGTQYF. CDR3 bases: TGTGCCTGGAGTGCCCTAGCGGGGACCCAGTACTTC.

At least ten counts were recorded for this clonotype. V and J are TRBV2 and TRBJ2-1; 9 bases align to TRBD2. The CDR3 contains 17 residues. CDR1 SNHLY and CDR2 FYNNEI come from the germline V gene. Germline trimming cut 0 bases from V and 10 bases from J; bases unmatched to any gene: 13. The CDR3 region is CASSEALGASGIKEQFF. The DNA of the CDR3 is TGTGCCAGCAGTGAAGCGTTGGGGGCTAGCGGGATAAAAGAGCAGTTCTTC.

This clonotype was seen a handful of times. The rearrangement uses TRBV24-1 and TRBJ1-5; D perhaps matches TRBD1 (5 bases). The CDR3 sequence is 12 residues long. Trimming cost V 7 bases and J 3 bases, with 6 bases left between them. The germline CDR1 and CDR2 sequences are KGHDR and SFDVKD. The DNA of the CDR3 is TGTGCCACCAGGGGGGACAATCAGCCCCAGCATTTT. It is translated as CATRGDNQPQHF.

This chain connects TRBV14 to TRBJ1-4; TRBD1 is a possible D gene (5 bases). This CDR3 region has 12 residues. V was pared by 0 bases and J by 11 bases, with 7 bases between. Germline V CDR1 and CDR2: SGHDN, FVKESK. CDR3 sequence reads: CASSQEGRKLFF. The CDR3 DNA reads as TGTGCCAGCAGCCAAGAGGGGCGGAAACTGTTTTTT.